Included here is one T cell receptor (beta chain) sequence, with context. Its antigen remains unidentified. The data were taken from a study of T cell responses to AZD1222 COVID-19 vaccine. Notes on the study in general: Spike regions recognized by vaccine-associated CD4 TCRs spanned the protein, led by 160-218 and 743-854. The donor cohort was predominantly white British with a female majority, and clonal diversity may have been underestimated. Repertoire sampling occurred only after the peak T cell response.

Analysis merged second doses at about 4 or about 12 weeks. Germline CDR1 reads KGHDR; CDR2 reads SFDVKD. This CDR3 has 15 residues. With V trimmed by 3 bases and J by 8 bases, 8 bases remained unmatched. Produced via immunoSEQ multiplex PCR; TCRdb's table is partial and in-frame only. The sample consists of tens of thousands of clones, 85% to 90% of them appearing once. J is TRBJ2-1 and V is TRBV24-1; 8 bases fit TRBD1. The source material was peripheral blood, sampled 28 days after the second AZD1222 dose. The receptor's source is an adult who received the AZD1222 COVID-19 vaccine. In nucleotides, the CDR3 is TGTGCCACCAGTGATGAGGGCCAGGGGGCCCATGAGCAGTTCTTC. As protein: CATSDEGQGAHEQFF.